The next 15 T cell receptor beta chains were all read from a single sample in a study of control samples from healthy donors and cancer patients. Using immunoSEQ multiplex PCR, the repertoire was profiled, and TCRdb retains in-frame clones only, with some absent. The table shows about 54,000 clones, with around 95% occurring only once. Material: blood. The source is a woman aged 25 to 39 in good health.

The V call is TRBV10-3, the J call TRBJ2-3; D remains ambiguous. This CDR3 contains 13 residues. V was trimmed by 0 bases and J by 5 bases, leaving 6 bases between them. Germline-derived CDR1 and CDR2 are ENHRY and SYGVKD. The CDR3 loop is CAISESNKDTQYF. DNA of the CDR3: TGTGCCATCAGTGAGTCGAACAAAGATACGCAGTATTTT.

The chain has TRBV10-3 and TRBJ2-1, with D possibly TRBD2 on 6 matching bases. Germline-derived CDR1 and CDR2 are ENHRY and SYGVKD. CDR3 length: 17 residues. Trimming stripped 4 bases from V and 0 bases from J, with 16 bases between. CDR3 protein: CAISGSIRDSSYNEQFF. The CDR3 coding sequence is TGTGCCATCAGTGGGTCGATCCGGGACTCCTCCTACAATGAGCAGTTCTTC.

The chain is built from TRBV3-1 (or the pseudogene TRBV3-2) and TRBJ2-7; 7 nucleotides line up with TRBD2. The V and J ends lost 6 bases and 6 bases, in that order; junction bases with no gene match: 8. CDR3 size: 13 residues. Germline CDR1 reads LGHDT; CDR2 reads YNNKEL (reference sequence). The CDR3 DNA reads TGTGCCAGCAGTCCAATTCTAGCGGCCGAGCAGTACTTC. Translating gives CASSPILAAEQYF.

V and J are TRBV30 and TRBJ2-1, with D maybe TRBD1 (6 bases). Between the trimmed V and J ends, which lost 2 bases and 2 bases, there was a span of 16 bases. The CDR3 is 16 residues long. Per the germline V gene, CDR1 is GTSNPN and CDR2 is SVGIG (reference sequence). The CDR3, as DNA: TGTGCCTGGAGTATTGGACGGGACACGCCCTACAATGAGCAGTTCTTC. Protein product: CAWSIGRDTPYNEQFF.

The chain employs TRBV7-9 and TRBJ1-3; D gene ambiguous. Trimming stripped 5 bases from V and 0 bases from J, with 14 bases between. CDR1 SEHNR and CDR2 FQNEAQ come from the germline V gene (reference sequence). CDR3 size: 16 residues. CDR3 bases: TGTGCCAGCAGCCCACCAATACCGGACTCTGGAAACACCATATATTTT. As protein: CASSPPIPDSGNTIYF.

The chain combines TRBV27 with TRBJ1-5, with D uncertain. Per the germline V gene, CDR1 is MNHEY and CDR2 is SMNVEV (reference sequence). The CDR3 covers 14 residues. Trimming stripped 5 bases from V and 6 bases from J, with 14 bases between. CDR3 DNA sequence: TGTGCCAGCAGTCTTACATCCCTCAGTCAGCCCCAGCATTTT. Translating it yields CASSLTSLSQPQHF.

CDR3 nucleotides: TGTGCCAGCAGTTTTAGGGGGATCACAGATACGCAGTATTTT. Encoded protein: CASSFRGITDTQYF. The chain has TRBV28 and TRBJ2-3, with TRBD1 as a possible D gene (6 bases). Germline values: CDR1 MDHEN, CDR2 SYDVKM. The CDR3 runs to 14 residues. Trimming took 3 bases from V and 2 from J, leaving 9 bases between them. Full variable domain (rest looked up from reference TRBV28 and TRBJ2-3): DVKVTQSSRYLVKRTGEKVFLECVQDMDHENMFWYRQDPGLGLRLIYFSYDVKMKEKGDIPEGYSVSREKKERFSLILESASTNQTSMYLCASSFRGITDTQYFGPGTRLTVL.

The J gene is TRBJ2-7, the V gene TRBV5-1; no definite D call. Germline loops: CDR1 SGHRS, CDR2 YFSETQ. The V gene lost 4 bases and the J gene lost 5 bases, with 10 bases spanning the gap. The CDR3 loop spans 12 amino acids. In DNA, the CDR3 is TGCGCCAGCAGCGGTCGGAGTAACGAGCAGTACTTC. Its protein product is CASSGRSNEQYF. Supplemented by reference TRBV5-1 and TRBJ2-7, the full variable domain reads KAGVTQTPRYLIKTRGQQVTLSCSPISGHRSVSWYQQTPGQGLQFLFEYFSETQRNKGNFPGRFSGRQFSNSRSEMNVSTLELGDSALYLCASSGRSNEQYFGPGTRLTVT.

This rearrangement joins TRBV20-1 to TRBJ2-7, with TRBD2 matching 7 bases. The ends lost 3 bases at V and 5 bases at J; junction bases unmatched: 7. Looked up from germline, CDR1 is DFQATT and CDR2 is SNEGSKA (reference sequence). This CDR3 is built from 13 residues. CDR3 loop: CSASERGPHEQYF. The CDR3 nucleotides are TGCAGTGCTAGTGAGCGGGGACCTCACGAGCAGTACTTC.

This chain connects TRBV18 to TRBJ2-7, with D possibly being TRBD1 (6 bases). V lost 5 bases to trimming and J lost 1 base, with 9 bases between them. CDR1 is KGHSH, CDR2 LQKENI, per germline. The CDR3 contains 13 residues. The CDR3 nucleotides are TGTGCCAGCTCAGCAGGACAGTCCTACGAGCAGTACTTC. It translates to CASSAGQSYEQYF. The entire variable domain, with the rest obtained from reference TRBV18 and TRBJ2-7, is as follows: NAGVMQNPRHLVRRRGQEARLRCSPMKGHSHVYWYRQLPEEGLKFMVYLQKENIIDESGMPKERFSAEFPKEGPSILRIQQVVRGDSAAYFCASSAGQSYEQYFGPGTRLTVT.

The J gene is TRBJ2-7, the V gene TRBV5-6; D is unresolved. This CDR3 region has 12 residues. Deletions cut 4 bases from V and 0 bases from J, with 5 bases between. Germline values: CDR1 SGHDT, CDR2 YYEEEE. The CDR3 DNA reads TGTGCCAGCAGCATAAGCTCCTACGAGCAGTACTTC. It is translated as CASSISSYEQYF.

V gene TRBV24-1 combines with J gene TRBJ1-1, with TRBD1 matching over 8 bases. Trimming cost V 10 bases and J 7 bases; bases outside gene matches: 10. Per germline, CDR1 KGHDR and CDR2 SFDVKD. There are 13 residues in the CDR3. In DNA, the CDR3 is TGTGCCACTGAAGACAGGGGCGCAGGTGAAGCTTTCTTT. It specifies CATEDRGAGEAFF.

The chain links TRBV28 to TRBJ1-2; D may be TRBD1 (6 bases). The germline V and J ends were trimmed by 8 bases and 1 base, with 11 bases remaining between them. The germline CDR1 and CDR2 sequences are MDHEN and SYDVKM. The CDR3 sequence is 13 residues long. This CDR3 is CASRLQGNYGYTF. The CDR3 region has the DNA TGTGCCAGCCGCCTACAGGGTAACTATGGCTACACCTTC.

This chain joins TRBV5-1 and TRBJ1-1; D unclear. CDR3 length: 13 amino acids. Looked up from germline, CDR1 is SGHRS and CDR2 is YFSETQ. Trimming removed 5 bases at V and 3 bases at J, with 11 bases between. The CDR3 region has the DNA TGCGCCAGCAGTTATTCGACGGACACTGAAGCTTTCTTT. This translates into CASSYSTDTEAFF. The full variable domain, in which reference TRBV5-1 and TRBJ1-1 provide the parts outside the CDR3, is KAGVTQTPRYLIKTRGQQVTLSCSPISGHRSVSWYQQTPGQGLQFLFEYFSETQRNKGNFPGRFSGRQFSNSRSEMNVSTLELGDSALYLCASSYSTDTEAFFGQGTRLTVV.

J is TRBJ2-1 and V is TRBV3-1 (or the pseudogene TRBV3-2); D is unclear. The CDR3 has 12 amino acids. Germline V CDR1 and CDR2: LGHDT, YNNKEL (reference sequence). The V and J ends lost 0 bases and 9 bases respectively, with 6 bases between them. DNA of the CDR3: TGTGCCAGCAGCCAAGAATCGACTGAGCAGTTCTTC. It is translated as CASSQESTEQFF.